This T cell receptor (beta chain) was observed in a study of technical replicates of blood from a few donors. The protocol was immunoSEQ multiplex PCR, while the TCRdb copy is restricted to in-frame clones and leaves out a portion. In the table there are around 16,000 clones, approximately 86% of which are singletons. Germline values: CDR1 MGHDK, CDR2 SYGVNS. This CDR3 region has 14 residues. For this clone: One junction end does not reproduce the germline sequence, and a read error may be involved.

The receptor comes from a human donor in good health. The J gene is TRBJ1-1, the V gene TRBV25-1; 7 bases align to TRBD1. The sample comprised PBMCs. The chain's CDR3 is CASSELDGGTAPQF. CDR3 bases: TGTGCCAGCAGTGAATTAGACGGCGGGACAGCTCCTCAGTTT.